The source of this TCR beta chain is a study of regulatory T cells in long-lasting Graves disease. Germline CDR1 MDHEN, CDR2 SYDVKM. V was cut by 5 bases and J by 4 bases, with 9 bases left in between. The CDR3 extends over 13 amino acids. This clonotype was seen more than once but under ten times. Antigen specificity is unknown. Arm-PCR of CDR3 regions and iRepertoire HTBI primers were used to build TCR beta libraries. In the authors' workflow: Taken together, the samples had 50 to 70 TRBV and some 15 TRBJ segments identified. Each CDR3 protein gets one entry after TCRdb re-called the multiplex PCR reads with MiXCR. In this record, the V and J calls reflect TCRdb's handling and not the investigators' own analysis. The sample shows about 430,000 distinct CDR3 sequences, approximately 22% of them seen only once. Study-wide results and caveats: When disease was persistent, TRBV28, TRBJ1-2 and TRBJ2-5 were the favored segments. Comparison showed that persistent patients shared more public clonotypes (2,741) than new patients (about 880).

The time point here: persistent/refractory GD, antithyroid drugs over 5 years with positive TRAb. PBMC RNA was the source of the TCR library. Graves' disease was diagnosed by American Thyroid Association guidelines. The sample in question was peripheral blood mononuclear cells (PBMCs), obtained when the disease was refractory, from a patient treated with antithyroid drugs. V gene TRBV28 combines with J gene TRBJ1-3, with D possibly matching TRBD1 (5 bases). The clonotype comes from a female donor with Graves disease. This chain's CDR3 is CASSRDLGNTIYF. CDR3 bases: TGTGCCAGCAGTCGGGACTTAGGAAACACCATATATTTT.